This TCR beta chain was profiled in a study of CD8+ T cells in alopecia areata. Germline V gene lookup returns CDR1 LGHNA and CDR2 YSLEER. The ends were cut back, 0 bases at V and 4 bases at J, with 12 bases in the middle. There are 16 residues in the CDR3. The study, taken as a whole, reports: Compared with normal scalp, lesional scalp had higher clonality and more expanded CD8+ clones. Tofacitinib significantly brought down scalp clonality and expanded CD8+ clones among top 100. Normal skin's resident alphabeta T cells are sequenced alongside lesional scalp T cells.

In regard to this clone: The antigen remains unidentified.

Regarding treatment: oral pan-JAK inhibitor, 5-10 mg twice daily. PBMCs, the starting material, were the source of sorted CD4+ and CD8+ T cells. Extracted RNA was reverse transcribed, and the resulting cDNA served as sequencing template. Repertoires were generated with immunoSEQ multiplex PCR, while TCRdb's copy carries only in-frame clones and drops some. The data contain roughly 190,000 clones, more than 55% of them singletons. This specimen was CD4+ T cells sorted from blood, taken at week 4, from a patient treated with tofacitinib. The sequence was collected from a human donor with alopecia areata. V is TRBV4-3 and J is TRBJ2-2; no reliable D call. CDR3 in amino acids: CASSQDWSRITGELFF. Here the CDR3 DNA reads TGCGCCAGCAGCCAAGATTGGAGTAGGATCACCGGGGAGCTGTTTTTT.